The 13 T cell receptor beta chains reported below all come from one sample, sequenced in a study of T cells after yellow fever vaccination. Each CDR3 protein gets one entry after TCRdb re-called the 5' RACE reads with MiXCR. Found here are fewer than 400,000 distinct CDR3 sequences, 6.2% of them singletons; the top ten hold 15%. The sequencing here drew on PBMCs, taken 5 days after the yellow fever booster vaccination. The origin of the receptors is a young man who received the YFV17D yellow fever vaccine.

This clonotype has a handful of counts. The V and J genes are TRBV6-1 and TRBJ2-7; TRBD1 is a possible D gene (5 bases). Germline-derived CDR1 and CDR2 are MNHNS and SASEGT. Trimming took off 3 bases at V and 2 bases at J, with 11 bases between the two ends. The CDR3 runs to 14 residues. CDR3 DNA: TGTGCCAGCAGTGAGTGGGGCCAAACCTACGAGCAGTACTTC. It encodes CASSEWGQTYEQYF.

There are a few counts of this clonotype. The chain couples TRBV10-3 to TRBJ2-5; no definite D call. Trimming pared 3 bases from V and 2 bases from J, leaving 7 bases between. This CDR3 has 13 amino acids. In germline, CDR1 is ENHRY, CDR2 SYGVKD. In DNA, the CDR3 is TGTGCCATCAGTGATTCGTTGCAAGAGACCCAGTACTTC. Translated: CAISDSLQETQYF.

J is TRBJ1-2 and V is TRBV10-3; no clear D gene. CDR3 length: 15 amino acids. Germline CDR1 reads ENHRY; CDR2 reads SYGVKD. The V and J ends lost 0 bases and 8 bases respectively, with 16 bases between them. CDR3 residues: CAISESLQPSNGYTF. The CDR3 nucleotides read TGTGCCATCAGTGAGTCGCTTCAACCAAGCAACGGCTACACCTTC.

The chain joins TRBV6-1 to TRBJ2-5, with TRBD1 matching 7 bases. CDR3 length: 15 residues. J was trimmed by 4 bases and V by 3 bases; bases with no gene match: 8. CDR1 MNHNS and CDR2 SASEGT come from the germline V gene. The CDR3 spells CASSEWDSWAETQYF. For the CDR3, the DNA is TGTGCCAGCAGTGAGTGGGACAGTTGGGCAGAGACCCAGTACTTC.

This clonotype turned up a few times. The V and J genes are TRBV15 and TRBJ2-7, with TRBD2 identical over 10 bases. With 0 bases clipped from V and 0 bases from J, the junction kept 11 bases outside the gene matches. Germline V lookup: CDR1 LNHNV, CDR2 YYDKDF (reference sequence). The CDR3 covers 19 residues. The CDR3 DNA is TGTGCCACCAGCAGAGAGGCTAGCGGGAGTGTGGGGCGCTCCTACGAGCAGTACTTC. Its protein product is CATSREASGSVGRSYEQYF.

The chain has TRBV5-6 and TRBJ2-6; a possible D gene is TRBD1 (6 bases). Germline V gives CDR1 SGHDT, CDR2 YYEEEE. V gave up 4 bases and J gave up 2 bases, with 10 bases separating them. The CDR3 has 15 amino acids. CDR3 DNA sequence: TGTGCCAGCAGCCAATCAGGGGCTGGGGCCAACGTCCTGACTTTC. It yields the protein CASSQSGAGANVLTF.

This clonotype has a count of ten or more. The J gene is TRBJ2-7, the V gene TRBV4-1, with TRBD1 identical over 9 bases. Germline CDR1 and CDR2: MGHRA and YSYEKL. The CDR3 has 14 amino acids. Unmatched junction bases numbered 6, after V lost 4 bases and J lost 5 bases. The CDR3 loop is CASSPRQGGHEQYF. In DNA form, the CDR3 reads TGCGCCAGCAGCCCCAGACAGGGGGGCCACGAGCAGTACTTC.

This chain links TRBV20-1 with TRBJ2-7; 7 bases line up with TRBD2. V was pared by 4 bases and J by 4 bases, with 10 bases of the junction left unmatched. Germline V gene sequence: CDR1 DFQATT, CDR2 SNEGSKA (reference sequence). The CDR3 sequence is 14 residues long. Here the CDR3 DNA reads TGCAGTGCTAATGGCGGGAGAGGCGGATACGAGCAGTACTTC. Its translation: CSANGGRGGYEQYF.

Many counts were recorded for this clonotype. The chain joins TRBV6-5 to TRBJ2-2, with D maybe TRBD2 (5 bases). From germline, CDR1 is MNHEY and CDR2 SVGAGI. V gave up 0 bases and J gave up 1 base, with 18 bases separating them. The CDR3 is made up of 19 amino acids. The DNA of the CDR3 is TGTGCCAGCAGTTACTCCCGTATGGTTGGGGAGCGGAACACCGGGGAGCTGTTTTTT. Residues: CASSYSRMVGERNTGELFF.

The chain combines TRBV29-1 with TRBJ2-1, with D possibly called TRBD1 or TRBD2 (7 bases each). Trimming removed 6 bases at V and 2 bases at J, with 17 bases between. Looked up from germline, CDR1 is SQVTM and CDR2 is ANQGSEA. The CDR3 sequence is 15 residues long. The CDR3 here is CSVEQRDSPYNEQFF. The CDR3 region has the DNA TGCAGCGTCGAACAGCGGGACAGCCCCTACAATGAGCAGTTCTTC.

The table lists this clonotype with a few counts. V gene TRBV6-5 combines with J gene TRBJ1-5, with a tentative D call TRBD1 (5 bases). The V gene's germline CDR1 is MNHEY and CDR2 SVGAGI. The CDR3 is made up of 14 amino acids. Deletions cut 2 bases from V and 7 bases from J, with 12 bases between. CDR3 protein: CASSYRGGSQPQHF. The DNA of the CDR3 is TGTGCCAGCAGTTACCGGGGGGGGAGCCAGCCCCAGCATTTT.

For the CDR3, the DNA is TGCGCCAGCAGCTTGGCTAAAGATGAAAAACTGTTTTTT. It codes for CASSLAKDEKLFF. The chain couples TRBV5-1 to TRBJ1-4; no clear D. The germline CDR1 and CDR2 sequences are SGHRS and YFSETQ. Trimming shortened V by 0 bases and J by 6 bases, and 6 bases separated the two germline ends. This CDR3 contains 13 residues. Full variable domain (remainder filled in from reference TRBV5-1 and TRBJ1-4): KAGVTQTPRYLIKTRGQQVTLSCSPISGHRSVSWYQQTPGQGLQFLFEYFSETQRNKGNFPGRFSGRQFSNSRSEMNVSTLELGDSALYLCASSLAKDEKLFFGSGTQLSVL.

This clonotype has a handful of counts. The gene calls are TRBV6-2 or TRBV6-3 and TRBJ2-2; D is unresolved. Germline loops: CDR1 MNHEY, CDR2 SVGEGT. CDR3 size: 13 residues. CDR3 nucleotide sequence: TGTGCGGCGGCTAACCCGAACACCGGGGAGCTGTTTTTT. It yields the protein CAAANPNTGELFF.